The 20 T cell receptor beta chains in this list originate from one sample, sequenced in a study of beta chain features in type 1 diabetes. Study-wide results and caveats: For Type 1 diabetes patients, all four CD4+ subsets carried TCRB CDR3s that were moderately but significantly shorter.

For these receptors, no antigen is known. cDNA synthesis used the whole RNA isolate, giving expressed TCRB sequences. Clones were read by immunoSEQ multiplex PCR, and TCRdb kept only the in-frame ones, dropping some. The sample has around 310,000 clones, approximately 13% seen once. The specimen sequenced was naive CD4+ T cells from blood. The receptors were gathered from a woman under 30 with type 1 diabetes.

The V gene is TRBV6-5, the J gene TRBJ2-5; 7 bases map to TRBD1. With V trimmed by 3 bases and J by 5 bases, 6 bases remained unmatched. The germline V gene has CDR1 MNHEY and CDR2 SVGAGI. The CDR3 length is 14 residues. The CDR3 sequence is CASSYSDRAETQYF. The CDR3 nucleotides read TGTGCCAGCAGTTATTCCGACAGGGCTGAGACCCAGTACTTC.

The V and J genes are TRBV15 and TRBJ2-1; D gene unclear. Germline V CDR1 and CDR2: LNHNV, YYDKDF (reference sequence). This CDR3 is 15 amino acids long. Trimming stripped 0 bases from V and 5 bases from J, with 11 bases between. The CDR3 DNA follows: TGTGCCACCAGCAGAGATCGGGTTAGAAACAATGAGCAGTTCTTC. It codes for CATSRDRVRNNEQFF.

V is TRBV27 and J is TRBJ2-7; a possible D gene is TRBD2 (7 bases). The CDR3 loop spans 15 amino acids. Germline lookup yields CDR1 MNHEY and CDR2 SMNVEV (reference sequence). Trimming took 7 bases from V and 2 from J, leaving 18 bases between them. This chain's CDR3 is CASTPTVRGPYEQYF. DNA for the CDR3: TGTGCCAGCACCCCTACTGTGCGGGGGCCCTACGAGCAGTACTTC.

This clone occurred a few times. The rearrangement joins TRBV19 to TRBJ2-7, with TRBD2 matching over 7 bases. V dropped 9 bases and J dropped 6; count of bases not matched to a gene: 17. There are 15 residues in the CDR3. Germline CDR1 reads LNHDA; CDR2 reads SQIVND (reference sequence). CDR3 sequence: CASLGGGRANSEQYV. The CDR3 DNA follows: TGTGCCAGCCTTGGTGGCGGGAGAGCGAATAGCGAGCAGTACGTC.

The J gene is TRBJ2-7, the V gene TRBV6-1; 8 nucleotides agree with TRBD2. The CDR3 is made up of 13 amino acids. CDR1 MNHNS and CDR2 SASEGT come from the germline V gene. Trimming at V came to 6 bases and at J to 6 bases, leaving 7 bases not matched to a gene. The CDR3 sequence: CASRISGTGEQYV. The CDR3 DNA reads TGTGCCAGCAGGATTAGCGGGACGGGCGAGCAGTACGTC.

CDR3 sequence: CASSLSGRAGETQYF. In nucleotides, the CDR3 is TGTGCCAGCAGCTTGTCCGGGAGGGCGGGAGAGACCCAGTACTTC. The J gene is TRBJ2-5, the V gene TRBV7-3; 8 bases are a match to TRBD2. CDR1 SGHTA and CDR2 FQGTGA come from the germline V gene. This CDR3 has 15 residues. V shed 3 bases and J 4 bases; nucleotides not matched to a gene: 7.

The chain carries TRBV5-6 and TRBJ1-5, with unresolved D. Germline assignment: CDR1 SGHDT and CDR2 YYEEEE. The V and J ends lost 0 bases and 4 bases respectively, with 5 bases between them. CDR3 size: 13 residues. CDR3: CASSLDGNQPQHF. The CDR3 nucleotides read TGTGCCAGCAGCTTGGACGGGAATCAGCCCCAGCATTTT.

This clone was seen a handful of times. This chain joins TRBV27 and TRBJ2-3, with D uncertain. The ends were cut back, 8 bases at V and 2 bases at J, with 8 bases in the middle. The length of the CDR3 is 12 residues. Germline V gene data show CDR1 as MNHEY and CDR2 as SMNVEV (reference sequence). CDR3 nucleotides: TGTGCCAGCCGCCGGTACACAGATACGCAGTATTTT. Its translation: CASRRYTDTQYF.

This clone has more than one count but fewer than ten. This chain joins TRBV5-1 and TRBJ2-1; D possibly corresponds to TRBD1 (5 bases). Germline V CDR1 and CDR2: SGHRS, YFSETQ. Trimming shortened V by 2 bases and J by 13 bases, and 13 bases separated the two germline ends. The CDR3 length is 12 residues. CDR3 sequence reads: CASSLLIGQQFF. CDR3 DNA sequence: TGCGCCAGCAGCTTATTGATAGGACAACAGTTCTTC.

The table lists this clone with a few counts. The chain combines TRBV7-9 with TRBJ2-5, with 9 bases fitting TRBD1. The CDR3 has 12 residues. V shed 10 bases and J 9 bases; nucleotides not matched to a gene: 9. From germline, CDR1 is SEHNR and CDR2 FQNEAQ (reference sequence). CDR3 coding DNA: TGTGCCAAGGACAGGGGAATGGGGCCCCAGTACTTC. Translated: CAKDRGMGPQYF.

V usage is TRBV5-1 and J usage is TRBJ2-1, with 7 bases fitting TRBD1. Trimming took 5 bases from V and 8 from J; bases not matched to a gene: 10. Germline V gene sequence: CDR1 SGHRS, CDR2 YFSETQ. CDR3 length equals 14 residues. Here the CDR3 DNA reads TGCGCCAGCAGACCGGGACAGTTTAGCGATGAGCAGTTCTTC. Amino acid sequence: CASRPGQFSDEQFF.

The chain couples TRBV2 to TRBJ2-3, with D tentatively TRBD1 (5 bases). The germline V gene encodes CDR1 SNHLY and CDR2 FYNNEI. V lost 7 bases, J lost 3 bases, and 17 bases lay in between. The CDR3 sequence is 15 residues long. The CDR3 protein is CASNQDDQGTDTQYF. DNA for the CDR3: TGTGCCAGCAACCAGGACGATCAGGGAACAGATACGCAGTATTTT.

J is TRBJ2-7 and V is TRBV2, with D possibly TRBD2 on 6 matching bases. CDR1 and CDR2 from the germline V gene are SNHLY and FYNNEI. This CDR3 region has 13 residues. V was cut by 8 bases and J by 6 bases, with 17 bases left in between. This CDR3 reads CASRLEGSLEQYV. CDR3 nucleotides: TGTGCCAGCCGTCTGGAGGGGTCCCTCGAGCAGTACGTC.

The chain links TRBV4-3 to TRBJ2-1; D is uncertain. The CDR3 runs to 13 residues. Trimming pared 1 base from V and 10 bases from J, leaving 11 bases between. Germline V lookup: CDR1 LGHNA, CDR2 YSLEER. The chain's CDR3 is CASSQGLHREQFF. The DNA for the CDR3 is TGCGCCAGCAGCCAAGGACTTCATCGCGAGCAGTTCTTC.

The CDR3 protein is CASSFARGDQETQYF. The CDR3 DNA is TGTGCCAGCAGTTTTGCAAGAGGAGACCAAGAGACCCAGTACTTC. This chain connects TRBV28 to TRBJ2-5; D is ambiguous. V was pared by 3 bases and J by 0 bases, with 11 bases between. From germline, CDR1 is MDHEN and CDR2 SYDVKM. There are 15 residues in the CDR3.

This clone has just a few counts. The rearrangement links TRBV11-2 to TRBJ2-1; D not certain. Trimming took 2 bases from V and 9 from J, leaving 14 bases between them. Per germline, CDR1 SGHAT and CDR2 FQNNGV. There are 14 residues in the CDR3. The CDR3 sequence: CASSLFVIAVEQFF. As DNA, the CDR3 is TGTGCCAGCAGCTTATTCGTGATTGCGGTTGAGCAGTTCTTC.

The chain recombines TRBV11-2 with TRBJ2-1; 8 bases are a match to TRBD1. The CDR3 totals 16 residues. The V gene's germline CDR1 is SGHAT and CDR2 FQNNGV. V dropped 1 base and J dropped 4; count of bases not matched to a gene: 6. This CDR3 reads CASSLVRTGLYNEQFF. The CDR3 DNA is TGTGCCAGCAGCTTAGTACGGACAGGGCTATACAATGAGCAGTTCTTC.

This clone turned up a few times. The chain uses TRBV7-3 and TRBJ2-7, with 10 bases matching TRBD2. Germline assignment: CDR1 SGHTA and CDR2 FQGTGA. The CDR3 is 16 residues long. V shed 5 bases and J 6 bases; nucleotides not matched to a gene: 13. The CDR3 bases are TGTGCCAGCAGCCCGGATGCTAGCGGGAGTCGCTTCGAGCAGTACTTC. Translation: CASSPDASGSRFEQYF.

V usage is TRBV7-3 and J usage is TRBJ2-2, with TRBD2 matching 13 bases. V gave up 0 bases and J gave up 4 bases; unmatched junction bases: 5. CDR3 length equals 18 residues. Germline CDR1 reads SGHTA; CDR2 reads FQGTGA. DNA of the CDR3: TGTGCCAGCAGCTTAACGACTAGCGGGAGGAGTTCCACCGGGGAGCTGTTTTTT. Its protein is CASSLTTSGRSSTGELFF.

The chain combines TRBV14 with TRBJ1-1; D possibly corresponds to TRBD1 (5 bases). The CDR3 totals 17 residues. The V end was cut by 4 bases, the J end by 1 base, with 19 bases between. From germline, CDR1 is SGHDN and CDR2 FVKESK. CDR3 nucleotide sequence: TGTGCCAGCAGCCGTAGGGGTCGGGGGATGTCGAACACTGAAGCTTTCTTT. Protein sequence: CASSRRGRGMSNTEAFF.